A single sample gave rise to the 11 T cell receptor beta chains below, sequenced in a study of blood T cells in healthy people across ages. A J-beta primer mix and a sample-barcoded 5' primer were used in a second PCR of roughly 7 to 12 cycles. TCRdb itself ran the 5' RACE reads through MiXCR, one entry per CDR3 protein. This sample has just under 900,000 distinct CDR3 sequences, with 25% to 35% found just once. Specimen: blood. All receptors come from a woman aged 80 or over in good health.

This clonotype turned up a few times. The chain employs TRBV10-3 and TRBJ2-7; TRBD2 aligns across 9 bases. The CDR3 is 13 amino acids. J was trimmed by 7 bases and V by 7 bases; bases with no gene match: 8. The germline gives CDR1 ENHRY, CDR2 SYGVKD. The CDR3 DNA reads TGTGCCATCAAGGGACTAGCTGGCGATGAGCAGTACTTC. Translation gives CAIKGLAGDEQYF.

The V call is TRBV7-2, the J call TRBJ1-3; possible D gene TRBD1, 5 bases. This CDR3 has 15 residues. Germline-derived CDR1 and CDR2 are SGHTA and FQGNSA. Trimming shortened V by 7 bases and J by 1 base, and 14 bases separated the two germline ends. CDR3 DNA: TGTGCCAGCACCACTTTCGGGGGATCTGGAAACACCATATATTTT. This sequence encodes CASTTFGGSGNTIYF.

This clonotype was observed at least ten times. V usage is TRBV6-2 or TRBV6-3 and J usage is TRBJ2-1; D remains ambiguous. Germline CDR1 is MNHEY and CDR2 is SVGEGT. The CDR3 loop spans 13 amino acids. V lost 7 bases, J lost 9 bases, and 16 bases lay in between. CDR3 protein: CASTRPQKTEQFF. CDR3 coding DNA: TGTGCCAGCACTAGACCCCAAAAAACTGAGCAGTTCTTC.

This clonotype has a single count. This chain uses TRBV7-9 with TRBJ2-3, with D maybe TRBD1 (5 bases). Germline V gene data show CDR1 as SEHNR and CDR2 as FQNEAQ (reference sequence). Trimming took 4 bases from V and 6 from J, leaving 23 bases between them. The CDR3 spans 17 residues. This chain's CDR3 is CASSSPIQEMAHDTQYF. The CDR3 coding sequence is TGTGCCAGCAGCTCCCCCATACAGGAGATGGCACATGATACGCAGTATTTT.

This clonotype was counted at least ten times. One end of the junction is discordant with germline, which a read error may explain. The V and J genes are TRBV5-5 and TRBJ2-7; 8 bases are a match to TRBD1. CDR1 and CDR2 (germline): SGHKS, YYEKEE (reference sequence). This CDR3 contains 14 residues. CDR3 DNA: TGCGCCAGCAGCTTCGGACAGGGCCAGTACGAGCAGTACTTC. Protein product: CASSFGQGQYEQYF.

The chain uses TRBV7-4 and TRBJ1-2, with D possibly matching TRBD1 (6 bases). This CDR3 contains 19 residues. The V end lost 5 bases, the J end lost 4 bases, and 29 bases lay between the germline ends. Germline V CDR1 and CDR2: SGHVT, SQSDAQ. In DNA, the CDR3 is TGTGCCAGCAGCGATCGAGTGCGCGCACAGGGAGCTGGTGGCTATGGCTACACCTTC. Protein sequence: CASSDRVRAQGAGGYGYTF.

This clonotype was counted a few times. The chain uses TRBV27 and TRBJ2-7; D unclear. Trimming stripped 5 bases from V and 6 bases from J, with 20 bases between. The CDR3 runs to 15 residues. Germline V gene sequence: CDR1 MNHEY, CDR2 SMNVEV (reference sequence). CDR3 in DNA: TGTGCCAGCAGTCAGTGGTCCCCCCCTGGATCCGAGCAGTACTTC. Protein sequence: CASSQWSPPGSEQYF.

This clonotype came up once. The CDR3 DNA reads TGTGCCAGCAGTTGCCCCGTCACTGAAGCTTTCTTT. Its translation: CASSCPVTEAFF. This sequence joins TRBV6-2 or TRBV6-3 and TRBJ1-1, with D unclear. V dropped 4 bases and J dropped 4 bases, with 7 bases sitting between them. This CDR3 comprises 12 residues. CDR1 is MNHEY, CDR2 SVGEGT, per germline.

The chain is built from TRBV25-1 and TRBJ1-2, with TRBD1 matching 7 bases. CDR1 and CDR2 from the germline V gene are MGHDK and SYGVNS. The ends lost 5 bases at V and 4 bases at J; junction bases unmatched: 7. CDR3 length: 14 amino acids. The CDR3 sequence: CASSLGQSPYGYTF. The CDR3 DNA is TGTGCCAGCAGTTTGGGACAGTCTCCCTATGGCTACACCTTC.

Only a few counts were recorded for this clonotype. The CDR3 loop reads CASSPCGRGYEQYF. Written as DNA, the CDR3 is TGTGCCAGCAGTCCATGTGGTCGAGGGTACGAGCAGTACTTC. The chain has TRBV27 and TRBJ2-5, with a tentative D call TRBD2 (5 bases). With the DNA end fitting TRBJ2-7 better, the J assignment may be wrong. Germline V gene lookup returns CDR1 MNHEY and CDR2 SMNVEV (reference sequence). The CDR3 has 14 amino acids.

This clonotype appeared many times. J is TRBJ2-1 and V is TRBV20-1; D gene ambiguous. Trimming cost V 3 bases and J 7 bases, with 7 bases left between them. Germline V CDR1 and CDR2: DFQATT, SNEGSKA (reference sequence). The CDR3 sequence is 11 residues long. The CDR3, as DNA: TGCAGTGCTAGCCAACTTAATGAGCAGTTCTTC. Its translation: CSASQLNEQFF.